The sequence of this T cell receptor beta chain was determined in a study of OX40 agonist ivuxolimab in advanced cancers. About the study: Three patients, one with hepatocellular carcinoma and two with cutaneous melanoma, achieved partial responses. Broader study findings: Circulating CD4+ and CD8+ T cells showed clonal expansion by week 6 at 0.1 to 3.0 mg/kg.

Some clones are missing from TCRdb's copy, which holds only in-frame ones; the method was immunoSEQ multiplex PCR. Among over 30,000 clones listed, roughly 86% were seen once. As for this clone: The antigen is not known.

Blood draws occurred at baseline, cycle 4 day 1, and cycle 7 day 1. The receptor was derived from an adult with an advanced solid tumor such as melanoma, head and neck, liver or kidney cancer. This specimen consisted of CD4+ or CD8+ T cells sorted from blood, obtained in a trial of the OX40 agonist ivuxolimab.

CDR3 nucleotide sequence: TGCGCCAGCAGCTTGGCCCGCAGGGCTAGCGGGGGGGCCATCGGAGAGACCCAGTACTTC. It encodes CASSLARRASGGAIGETQYF. The V call is TRBV5-1, the J call TRBJ2-5; 12 bases agree with TRBD2. CDR1 and CDR2 from the germline V gene are SGHRS and YFSETQ. V shed 0 bases, J shed 4 bases, and the junction held 16 bases outside the gene matches. The CDR3 length is 20 residues.